This T cell receptor beta chain was documented in a study of shared clonotypes between healthy human individuals. The input for sorted-subset replicate PCRs was about 200 ng DNA, some 28,000 T cell genomes. TCRdb keeps only in-frame clones here, not all; method: immunoSEQ multiplex PCR. In the table there are about 2.1 million clones, 85% to 95% of which are singletons. CD45RO-negative, CCR7-positively selected cells formed the naive CD8 fraction, excluding terminally differentiated effector memory CD45RA+ cells. Within Nashville, Tennessee resided all donors, each a Caucasian adult. A single count supports this clone. Trimming left V 2 bases short and J 3 bases short, with 10 bases between. The length of the CDR3 is 14 residues. Germline-derived CDR1 and CDR2 are KGHSY and FQNENV.

Sequencing was done on a sample of naive CD8+ T cells from PBMCs. The rearrangement joins TRBV16 to TRBJ1-2; the D is unclear. The source of this sequence is a man aged 18 to 29 in good health. Some clones in this sample may be carry-over from other donors' samples. DNA for the CDR3: TGTGCCAGCAGCCAACTCGACATGCACTATGGCTACACCTTC. As protein: CASSQLDMHYGYTF.